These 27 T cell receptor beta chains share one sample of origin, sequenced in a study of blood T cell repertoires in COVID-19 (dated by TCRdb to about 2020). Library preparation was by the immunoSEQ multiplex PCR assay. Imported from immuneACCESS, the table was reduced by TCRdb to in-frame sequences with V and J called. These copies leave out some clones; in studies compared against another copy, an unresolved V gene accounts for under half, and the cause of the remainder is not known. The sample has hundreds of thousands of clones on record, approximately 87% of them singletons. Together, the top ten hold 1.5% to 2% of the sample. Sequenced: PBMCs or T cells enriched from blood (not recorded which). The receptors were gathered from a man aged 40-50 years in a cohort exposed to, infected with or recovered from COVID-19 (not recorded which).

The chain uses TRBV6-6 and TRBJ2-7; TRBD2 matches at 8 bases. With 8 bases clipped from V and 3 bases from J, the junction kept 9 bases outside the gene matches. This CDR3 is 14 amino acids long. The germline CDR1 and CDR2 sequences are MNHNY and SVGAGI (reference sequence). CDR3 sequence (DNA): TGTGCCAGCGCTTTTTTAGCGGGACTCTACGAGCAGTACTTC. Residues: CASAFLAGLYEQYF.

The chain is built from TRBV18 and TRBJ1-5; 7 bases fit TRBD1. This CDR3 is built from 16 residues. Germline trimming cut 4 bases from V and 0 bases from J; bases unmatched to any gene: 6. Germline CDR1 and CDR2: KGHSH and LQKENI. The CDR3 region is CASSLGQPDSNQPQHF. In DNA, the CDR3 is TGTGCCAGCTCACTGGGACAGCCAGATAGCAATCAGCCCCAGCATTTT.

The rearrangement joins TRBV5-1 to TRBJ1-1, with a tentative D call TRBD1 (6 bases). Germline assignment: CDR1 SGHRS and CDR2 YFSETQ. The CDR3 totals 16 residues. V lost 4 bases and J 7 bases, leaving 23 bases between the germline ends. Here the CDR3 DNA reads TGCGCCAGCAGCCAAAGCCCAGGGGTCTCATACGTTGAAGCTTTCTTT. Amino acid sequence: CASSQSPGVSYVEAFF.

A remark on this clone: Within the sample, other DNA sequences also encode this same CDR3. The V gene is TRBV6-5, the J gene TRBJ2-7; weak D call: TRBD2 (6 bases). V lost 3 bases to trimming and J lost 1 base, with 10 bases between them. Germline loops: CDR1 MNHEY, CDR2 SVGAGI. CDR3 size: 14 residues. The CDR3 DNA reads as TGTGCCAGCAGTTATGGAGGGAGGTCCTACGAGCAGTACTTC. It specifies CASSYGGRSYEQYF.

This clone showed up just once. CDR3 amino acids: CAISPQTPINYNEQFF. For the CDR3, the DNA is TGTGCCATCAGCCCTCAGACTCCTATTAACTACAATGAGCAGTTCTTC. The chain has TRBV10-3 and TRBJ2-1; D call uncertain. Trimming left V 6 bases short and J 3 bases short, with 18 bases between. This CDR3 is 16 amino acids long. Germline CDR1 ENHRY, CDR2 SYGVKD.

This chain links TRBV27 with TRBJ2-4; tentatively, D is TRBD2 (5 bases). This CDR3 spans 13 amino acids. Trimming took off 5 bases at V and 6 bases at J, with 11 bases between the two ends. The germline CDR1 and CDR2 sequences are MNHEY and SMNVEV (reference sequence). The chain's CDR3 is CASSTSGGNIQYF. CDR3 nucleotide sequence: TGTGCCAGCAGTACCTCAGGAGGAAACATTCAGTACTTC.

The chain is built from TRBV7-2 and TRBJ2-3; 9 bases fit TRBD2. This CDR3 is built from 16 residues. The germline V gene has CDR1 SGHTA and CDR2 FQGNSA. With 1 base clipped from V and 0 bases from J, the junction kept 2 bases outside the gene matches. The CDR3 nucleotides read TGTGCCAGCAGCTTAGACCTAGCGGGAAGCACAGATACGCAGTATTTT. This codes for CASSLDLAGSTDTQYF.

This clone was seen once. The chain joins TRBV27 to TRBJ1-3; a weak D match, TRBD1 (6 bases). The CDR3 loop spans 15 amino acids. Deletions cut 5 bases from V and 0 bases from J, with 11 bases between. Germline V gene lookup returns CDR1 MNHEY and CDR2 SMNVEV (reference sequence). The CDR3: CASSPQGTSGNTIYF. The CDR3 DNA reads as TGTGCCAGCAGTCCTCAGGGGACCTCTGGAAACACCATATATTTT.

As DNA, the CDR3 is TGTGCCAGCAGCCGAACTAGCGGAGTCTCCTACGAGCAGTACTTC. This translates into CASSRTSGVSYEQYF. This chain uses TRBV4-2 with TRBJ2-7; the match to TRBD2 covers 8 bases. The CDR3 is made up of 15 amino acids. Looked up from germline, CDR1 is LGHNA and CDR2 is YNFKEQ. Unmatched junction bases numbered 5, after V lost 4 bases and J lost 0 bases.

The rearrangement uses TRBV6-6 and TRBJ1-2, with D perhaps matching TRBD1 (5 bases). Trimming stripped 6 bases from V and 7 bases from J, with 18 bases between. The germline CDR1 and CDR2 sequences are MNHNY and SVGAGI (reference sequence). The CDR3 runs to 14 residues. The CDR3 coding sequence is TGTGCCAGCAGCGCTCCAGGGTCGGTCTCTGGCTACACCTTC. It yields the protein CASSAPGSVSGYTF.

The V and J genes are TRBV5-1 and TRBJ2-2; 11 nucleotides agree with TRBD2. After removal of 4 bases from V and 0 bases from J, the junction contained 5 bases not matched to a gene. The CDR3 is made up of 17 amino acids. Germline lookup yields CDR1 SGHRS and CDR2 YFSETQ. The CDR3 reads CASSLSGRAPNTGELFF. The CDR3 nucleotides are TGCGCCAGCAGCCTTAGCGGGAGGGCCCCGAACACCGGGGAGCTGTTTTTT.

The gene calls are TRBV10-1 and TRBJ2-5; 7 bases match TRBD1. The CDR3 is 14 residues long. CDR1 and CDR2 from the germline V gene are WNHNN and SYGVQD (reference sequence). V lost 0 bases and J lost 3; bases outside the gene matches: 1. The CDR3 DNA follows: TGCGCCAGCAGTGAGTCCGGGACAGAAGAGACCCAGTACTTC. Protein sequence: CASSESGTEETQYF.

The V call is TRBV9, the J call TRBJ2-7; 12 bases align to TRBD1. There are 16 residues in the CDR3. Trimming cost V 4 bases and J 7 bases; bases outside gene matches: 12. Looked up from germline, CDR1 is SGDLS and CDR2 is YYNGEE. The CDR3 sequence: CASSTSPGQGAGEQYF. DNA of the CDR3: TGTGCCAGCAGCACCAGCCCGGGACAGGGGGCTGGTGAGCAGTACTTC.

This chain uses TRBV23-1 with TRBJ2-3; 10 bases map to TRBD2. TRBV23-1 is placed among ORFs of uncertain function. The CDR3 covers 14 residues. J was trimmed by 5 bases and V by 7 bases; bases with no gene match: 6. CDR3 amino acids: CASTGVAGGDTQYF. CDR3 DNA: TGCGCCAGCACAGGGGTAGCGGGAGGAGATACGCAGTATTTT.

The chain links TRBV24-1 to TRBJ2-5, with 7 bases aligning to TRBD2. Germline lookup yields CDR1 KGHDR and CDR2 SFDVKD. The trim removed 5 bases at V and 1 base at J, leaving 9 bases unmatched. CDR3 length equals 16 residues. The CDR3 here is CATSGSGASIQETQYF. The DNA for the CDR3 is TGTGCCACCAGTGGAAGCGGGGCATCGATCCAAGAGACCCAGTACTTC.

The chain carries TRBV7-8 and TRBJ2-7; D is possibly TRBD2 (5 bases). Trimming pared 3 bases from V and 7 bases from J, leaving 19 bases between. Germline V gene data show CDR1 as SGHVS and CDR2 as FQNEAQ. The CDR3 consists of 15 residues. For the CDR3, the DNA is TGTGCCAGCAGCTTGACACAGCCGGGGATCGGGGAGCAGTACTTC. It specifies CASSLTQPGIGEQYF.

Written as DNA, the CDR3 is TGTGCCAGCATGTGGACAACAGGGGCTGGGCAGCCCCAGCATTTT. It specifies CASMWTTGAGQPQHF. The gene calls are TRBV6-5 and TRBJ1-5; 7 nucleotides agree with TRBD1. This CDR3 is 15 amino acids long. Germline assignment: CDR1 MNHEY and CDR2 SVGAGI. V shed 7 bases and J 7 bases; nucleotides not matched to a gene: 13.

The CDR3 is CASRPTGGTNEKLFF. The CDR3 coding sequence is TGTGCCAGCAGACCCACAGGGGGCACTAATGAAAAACTGTTTTTT. The V gene is TRBV7-9, the J gene TRBJ1-4; 9 bases match TRBD1. V lost 6 bases and J lost 2; bases outside the gene matches: 4. The CDR3 extends over 15 amino acids. Germline V gives CDR1 SEHNR, CDR2 FQNEAQ (reference sequence).

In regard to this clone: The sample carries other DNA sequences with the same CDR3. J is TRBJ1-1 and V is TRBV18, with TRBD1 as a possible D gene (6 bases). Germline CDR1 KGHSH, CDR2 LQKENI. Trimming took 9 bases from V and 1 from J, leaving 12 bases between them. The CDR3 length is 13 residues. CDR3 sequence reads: CASSRDKNTEAFF. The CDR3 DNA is TGTGCCAGTAGCCGGGACAAGAACACTGAAGCTTTCTTT.

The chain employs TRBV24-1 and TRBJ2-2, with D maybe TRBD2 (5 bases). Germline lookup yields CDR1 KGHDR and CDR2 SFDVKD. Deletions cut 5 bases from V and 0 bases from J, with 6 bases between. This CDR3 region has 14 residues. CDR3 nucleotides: TGTGCCACCAGTGGACTATCGAACACCGGGGAGCTGTTTTTT. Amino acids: CATSGLSNTGELFF.

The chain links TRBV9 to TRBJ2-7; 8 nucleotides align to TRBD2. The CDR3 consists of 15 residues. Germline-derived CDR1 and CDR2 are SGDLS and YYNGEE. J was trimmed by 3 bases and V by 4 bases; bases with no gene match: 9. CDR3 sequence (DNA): TGTGCCAGCAGCATTCAAGCGGGAGAAGTCTACGAGCAGTACTTC. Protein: CASSIQAGEVYEQYF.

The CDR3 DNA follows: TGTGCCAGCAGCAGTTTGGGGGGGCTAGCCACCGGCGAGCAGTACTTC. Translation: CASSSLGGLATGEQYF. The V gene is TRBV27, the J gene TRBJ2-7; TRBD2 is a possible D gene (7 bases). V dropped 6 bases and J dropped 6 bases, with 24 bases sitting between them. CDR3 length equals 16 residues. CDR1 MNHEY and CDR2 SMNVEV come from the germline V gene (reference sequence).

The CDR3 protein is CASSLQGPGANVLTF. As DNA, the CDR3 is TGTGCCAGCAGCTTACAGGGACCTGGGGCCAACGTCCTGACTTTC. The gene calls are TRBV5-5 and TRBJ2-6; perhaps TRBD1 as D (6 bases). Germline CDR1 reads SGHKS; CDR2 reads YYEKEE (reference sequence). Trimming removed 2 bases from V and 2 bases from J, with 8 bases in between. The CDR3 extends over 15 amino acids.

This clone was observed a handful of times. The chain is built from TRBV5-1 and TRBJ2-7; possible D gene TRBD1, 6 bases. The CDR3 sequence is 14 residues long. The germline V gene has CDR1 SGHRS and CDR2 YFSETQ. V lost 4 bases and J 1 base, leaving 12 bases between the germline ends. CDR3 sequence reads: CASSPPGQSYEQYF. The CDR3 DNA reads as TGCGCCAGCAGCCCGCCGGGACAATCCTACGAGCAGTACTTC.

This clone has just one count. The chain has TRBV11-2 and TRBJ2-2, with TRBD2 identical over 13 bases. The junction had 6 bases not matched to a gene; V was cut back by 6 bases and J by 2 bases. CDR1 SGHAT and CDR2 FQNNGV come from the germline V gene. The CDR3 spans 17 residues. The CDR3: CASSGLAGASNTGELFF. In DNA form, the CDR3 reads TGTGCCAGCAGTGGACTAGCGGGAGCAAGTAACACCGGGGAGCTGTTTTTT.

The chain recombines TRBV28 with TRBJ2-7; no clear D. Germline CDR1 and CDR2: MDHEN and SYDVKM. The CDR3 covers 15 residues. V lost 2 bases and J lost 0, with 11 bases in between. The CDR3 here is CASSLPWSTSYEQYF. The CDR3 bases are TGTGCCAGCAGTTTACCCTGGAGCACCTCCTACGAGCAGTACTTC.

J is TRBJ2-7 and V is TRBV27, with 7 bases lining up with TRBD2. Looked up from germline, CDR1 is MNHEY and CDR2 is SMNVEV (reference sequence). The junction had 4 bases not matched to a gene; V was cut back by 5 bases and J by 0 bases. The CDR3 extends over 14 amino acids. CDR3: CASSSGTNSYEQYF. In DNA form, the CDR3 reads TGTGCCAGCAGTAGCGGGACTAACTCCTACGAGCAGTACTTC.